One sample yielded the 10 T cell receptor beta chains listed below, sequenced in a study of cytomegalovirus exposure and HLA in healthy donors. Clones were read by immunoSEQ multiplex PCR, and TCRdb kept only the in-frame ones, dropping some. The sample gives 56,000 or so clones, approximately 92% of which show up once; roughly 1.2% is in the top ten. Sequencing was performed on PBMCs. The receptors stem from a man younger than 35 in good health and CMV-seronegative.

Concerning this clone: The sample contains more than one DNA sequence encoding this CDR3. This chain links TRBV5-1 with TRBJ2-1; D may be TRBD2 (5 bases). This CDR3 contains 12 residues. CDR1 and CDR2 (germline): SGHRS, YFSETQ. Trimming stripped 1 base from V and 10 bases from J, with 9 bases between. The DNA of the CDR3 is TGCGCCAGCAGCTTGCGGGGTGGAGAGCAGTTCTTC. Translated: CASSLRGGEQFF. The full variable domain, completed using reference TRBV5-1 and TRBJ2-1, is KAGVTQTPRYLIKTRGQQVTLSCSPISGHRSVSWYQQTPGQGLQFLFEYFSETQRNKGNFPGRFSGRQFSNSRSEMNVSTLELGDSALYLCASSLRGGEQFFGPGTRLTVL.

This chain connects TRBV27 to TRBJ2-7; no firm D call. CDR1 is MNHEY and CDR2 is SMNVEV in the germline V gene (reference sequence). The CDR3 has 12 residues. V dropped 8 bases and J dropped 0 bases, with 8 bases sitting between them. CDR3 sequence reads: CASYASSYEQYF. As DNA, the CDR3 is TGTGCCAGCTACGCTAGCTCCTACGAGCAGTACTTC.

The chain combines TRBV18 with TRBJ1-3; 7 bases fit TRBD1. The CDR3 sequence is 17 residues long. The V segment lost 3 bases and the J segment 0 bases; nucleotides outside the gene matches: 8. CDR1 KGHSH and CDR2 LQKENI come from the germline V gene. CDR3 protein: CASSPGDRKPSGNTIYF. In DNA form, the CDR3 reads TGTGCCAGCTCACCTGGGGACAGAAAGCCCTCTGGAAACACCATATATTTT.

The V gene is TRBV21-1, the J gene TRBJ2-1; the table's D call, TRBD2, was not checked against the DNA. TRBV21-1 is a recognized pseudogene. This CDR3 contains 14 residues. DNA for the CDR3: TGTGCCAGCAGCATGCGGGAGTCAGACAATGAGCAGTTCTTC. This translates into CASSMRESDNEQFF.

The rearrangement links TRBV9 to TRBJ2-1, with D possibly TRBD2 on 6 matching bases. V was shortened by 2 bases and J by 3 bases, with 15 bases between the two germline ends. Per the germline V gene, CDR1 is SGDLS and CDR2 is YYNGEE. This CDR3 region has 16 residues. CDR3 DNA: TGTGCCAGCAGCGTTCAGGACCTTAGCGGCTACAATGAGCAGTTCTTC. Its protein product is CASSVQDLSGYNEQFF.

The table lists this clone with a count of one. The V gene is TRBV5-1, the J gene TRBJ1-5, with D possibly TRBD1 on 5 matching bases. This CDR3 has 15 amino acids. CDR1 is SGHRS and CDR2 is YFSETQ in the germline V gene. V dropped 2 bases and J dropped 7 bases, with 16 bases sitting between them. The DNA of the CDR3 is TGCGCCAGCAGCTTAGGAGGGGCAACCTCCCAGCCCCAGCATTTT. This translates into CASSLGGATSQPQHF.

This clone was observed once. This sequence joins TRBV29-1 and TRBJ2-1; tentative D call: TRBD1 (6 bases). The CDR3 runs 14 residues. Germline CDR1 and CDR2: SQVTM and ANQGSEA. Trimming removed 6 bases at V and 3 bases at J, with 15 bases between. As DNA, the CDR3 is TGCAGCGTGGGGGCGGGTTTAGACTACAATGAGCAGTTCTTC. Its translation: CSVGAGLDYNEQFF.

The chain uses TRBV4-2 and TRBJ2-7; 12 nucleotides match TRBD2. J gave up 2 bases and V 1 base, and 0 bases lay outside the gene matches. The V gene's germline CDR1 is LGHNA and CDR2 YNFKEQ. The CDR3 is made up of 15 amino acids. The CDR3 loop is CASSQASGRAYEQYF. In nucleotides, the CDR3 is TGTGCCAGCAGCCAAGCTAGCGGGAGGGCCTACGAGCAGTACTTC.

Here the CDR3 DNA reads TGCAGCGCGGAAACAGGGGTCCAAGAGACCCAGTACTTC. The encoded protein is CSAETGVQETQYF. The V gene is TRBV29-1, the J gene TRBJ2-5; the match to TRBD1 covers 7 bases. V shed 7 bases and J 1 base; nucleotides not matched to a gene: 6. Germline V gives CDR1 SQVTM, CDR2 ANQGSEA. The CDR3 has 13 amino acids.

The J gene is TRBJ2-3, the V gene TRBV13, with 14 bases fitting TRBD2. The length of the CDR3 is 15 residues. Per the germline V gene, CDR1 is PRHDT and CDR2 is FYEKMQ (reference sequence). Trimming removed 4 bases from V and 6 bases from J; junction bases left unmatched: 3. In nucleotides, the CDR3 is TGTGCCAGCAGCTCCAGGACTAGCGGGAGGGATACGCAGTATTTT. Translation gives CASSSRTSGRDTQYF.